This T cell receptor (beta chain) was obtained from a study of radiotherapy plus CTLA-4 blockade in lung cancer. This table comes from immunoSEQ multiplex PCR, and its TCRdb copy is limited to in-frame clones, with some not included. The repertoire holds 90,000 or so clones, with approximately 86% as singletons. Comments on this clone: Its antigen is currently unknown.

Germline V gene sequence: CDR1 LNHNV, CDR2 YYDKDF (reference sequence). Trimming removed 1 base at V and 10 bases at J, with 8 bases between. CDR3 length: 12 amino acids. Study-wide findings and caveats: In blood, after radiotherapy plus ipilimumab, tumor-derived TCR clones expanded. With interferon-beta, early dynamics of blood T cell clones were reported to best predict response.

Here the sequenced sample was peripheral blood, taken from a patient treated with radiotherapy plus ipilimumab. The chain uses TRBV15 and TRBJ2-1; D perhaps matches TRBD2 (5 bases). The receptor was derived from a human donor with non-small cell lung cancer who had a partial response to radiotherapy plus ipilimumab. CDR3 protein: CATSRGEREQFF. The CDR3 DNA is TGTGCCACCAGCAGAGGAGAGCGGGAGCAGTTCTTC. Combining the CDR3 with reference TRBV15 and TRBJ2-1 gives the whole variable domain DAMVIQNPRYQVTQFGKPVTLSCSQTLNHNVMYWYQQKSSQAPKLLFHYYDKDFNNEADTPDNFQSRRPNTSFCFLDIRSPGLGDTAMYLCATSRGEREQFFGPGTRLTVL.